Listed below are T cell receptor beta chains from one sample, sequenced in a study of cytomegalovirus exposure and HLA in healthy donors. The assay was immunoSEQ multiplex PCR, and TCRdb's table has in-frame clones only and misses some. This sample has approximately 90,000 clones, with around 73% found just once. Specimen: PBMCs. The receptors stem from a man aged 40-55 years in good health and CMV-seronegative. The CDR3 runs from the conserved cysteine through the conserved F or W.

TRBV6-1 CASSERRGVIETQYF
TRBV10-2 CASSERGVNYGYTF
TRBV19 CASGDRANTGELFF
TRBV5-1 CASSLASHPGGYTF
TRBV19 CASSMGGLRGQETQYF
TRBV7-8 CASSLGGGNTDTQYF
TRBV19 CASSRRLNTEAFF
TRBV30 CAWSRAGGEFITFF
TRBV30 CAWSAGDNNPPQHF
TRBV30 CAWARGQGANVLTF
TRBV6-6 CASSVEVGQGFGYTF
TRBV6-5 CASSSYRGETGELFF
TRBV2 CASSEAPGGQPQHF
TRBV7-2 CASSSTGTWARTGANVLTF
TRBV6-1 CASSTYGTGVAEQYF
TRBV5-1 CASSIGQGGNGELFF
TRBV15 CATRKGQPAKNIQYF
TRBV11-2 CASSLGLRAEQPQHF
TRBV23-1 CASSRYSNQPQHF
TRBV5-1 CASSSRQDNEQFF
TRBV15 CATSRARTGSFYEQYF
TRBV5-6 CASSPTGVREQYF
TRBV9 CASSETGAGSGNTIYF
TRBV10-2 CASSGLGNEQFF
TRBV5-1 CASSLDRGGYNSPLHF
TRBV28 CASSVRDIASYEQYF
TRBV27 CASSLLGTGNYGYTF
TRBV2 CASRERTGGGQETQYF
TRBV28 CASQDRNSNQPQHF
TRBV9 CASSALGTSGRASQYF
TRBV13 CASSLSVPSWTSLATGYNEQFF
TRBV2 CASREDRENGGYTF
TRBV29-1 CSVDTGWGDTQYF
TRBV6-5 CAAGRGQEYGYTF
TRBV19 CASSAPYRVDQPQHF
TRBV25-1 CASSLTGTDTQYF
TRBV30 CAWSRSSADTQYF
TRBV7-8 CASSSPAGELFF
TRBV27 CASSLYSGTPYEQYF
TRBV4-1 CASSRLPDRGNEQFF
TRBV4-1 CASSRGLAGLDTQYF